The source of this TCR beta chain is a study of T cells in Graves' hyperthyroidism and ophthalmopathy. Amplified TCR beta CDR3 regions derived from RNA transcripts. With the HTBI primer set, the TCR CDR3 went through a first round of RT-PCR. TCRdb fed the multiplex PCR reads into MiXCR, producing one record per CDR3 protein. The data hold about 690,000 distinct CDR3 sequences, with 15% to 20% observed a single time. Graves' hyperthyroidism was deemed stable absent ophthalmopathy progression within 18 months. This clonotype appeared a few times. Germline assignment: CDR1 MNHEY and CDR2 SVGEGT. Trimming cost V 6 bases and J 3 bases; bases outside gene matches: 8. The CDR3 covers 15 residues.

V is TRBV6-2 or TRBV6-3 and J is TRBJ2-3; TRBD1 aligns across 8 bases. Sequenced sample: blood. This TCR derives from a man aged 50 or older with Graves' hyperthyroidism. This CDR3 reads CASSYGQGGTDTQYF. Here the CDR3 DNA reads TGTGCCAGCAGCTACGGACAGGGCGGGACAGATACGCAGTATTTT.